This T cell receptor (beta chain) was observed in a study of CD8 T cells in ankylosing spondylitis. Scientists made TCR beta libraries using quantitative 5'-RACE with molecular barcodes. TCRdb ran MiXCR on the 5' RACE reads and lists one entry per CDR3 protein. The sample carries about 140,000 distinct CDR3 sequences, 30% to 35% recorded once. Concerning this clonotype itself: Its specificity is not known.

The CDR3 runs to 12 residues. Per the germline V gene, CDR1 is SGHNT and CDR2 is YENEEA. Trimming removed 2 bases from V and 3 bases from J, with 5 bases in between. Study-wide results and limits: Clones linked to disease were reported to show significant enrichment in matched ankylosing spondylitis synovial fluid. Among TCR beta sequences, a motif of several highly homologous variants appeared characteristic of ankylosing spondylitis blood. Earlier literature documents some of the motif variants in reactive arthritis synovial fluid and blood.

The clonotype was recovered from a male donor with ankylosing spondylitis. The chain is built from TRBV11-3 and TRBJ2-7; D unclear. Source material: synovial fluid, either unsorted or a sorted T cell fraction (not recorded which). The CDR3 region is CASSLKGYEQYF. The DNA of the CDR3 is TGTGCCAGCAGCTTAAAGGGCTACGAGCAGTACTTC.